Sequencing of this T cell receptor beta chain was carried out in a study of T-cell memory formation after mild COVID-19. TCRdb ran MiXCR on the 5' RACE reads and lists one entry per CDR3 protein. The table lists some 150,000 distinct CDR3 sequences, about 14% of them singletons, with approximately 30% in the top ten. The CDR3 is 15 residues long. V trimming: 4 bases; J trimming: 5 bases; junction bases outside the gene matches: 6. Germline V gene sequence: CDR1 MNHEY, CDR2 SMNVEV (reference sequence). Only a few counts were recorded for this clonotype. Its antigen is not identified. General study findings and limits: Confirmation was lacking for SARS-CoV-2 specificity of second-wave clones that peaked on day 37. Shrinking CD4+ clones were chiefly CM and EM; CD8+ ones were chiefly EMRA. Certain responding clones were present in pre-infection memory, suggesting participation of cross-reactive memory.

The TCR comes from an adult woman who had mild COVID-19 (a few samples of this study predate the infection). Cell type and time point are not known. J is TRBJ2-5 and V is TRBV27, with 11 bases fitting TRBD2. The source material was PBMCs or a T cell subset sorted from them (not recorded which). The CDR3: CASSSLAGGHETQYF. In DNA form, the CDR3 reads TGTGCCAGCAGTTCGCTAGCGGGGGGTCACGAGACCCAGTACTTC.